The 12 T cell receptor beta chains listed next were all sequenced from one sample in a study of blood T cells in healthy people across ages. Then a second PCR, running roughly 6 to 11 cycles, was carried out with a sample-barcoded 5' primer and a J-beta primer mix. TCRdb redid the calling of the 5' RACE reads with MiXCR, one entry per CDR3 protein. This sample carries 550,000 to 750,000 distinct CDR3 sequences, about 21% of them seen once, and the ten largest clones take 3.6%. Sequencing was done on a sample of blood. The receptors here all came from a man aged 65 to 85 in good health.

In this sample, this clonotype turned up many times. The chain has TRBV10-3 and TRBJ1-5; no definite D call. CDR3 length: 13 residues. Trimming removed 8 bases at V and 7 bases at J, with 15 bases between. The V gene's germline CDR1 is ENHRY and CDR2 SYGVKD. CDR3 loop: CAISMEVGQPQHF. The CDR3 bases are TGTGCCATCTCTATGGAGGTGGGGCAGCCCCAGCATTTT.

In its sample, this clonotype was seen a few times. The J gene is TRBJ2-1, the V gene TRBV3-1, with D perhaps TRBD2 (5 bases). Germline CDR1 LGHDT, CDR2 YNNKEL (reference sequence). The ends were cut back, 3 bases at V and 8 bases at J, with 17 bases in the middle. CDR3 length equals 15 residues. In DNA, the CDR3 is TGTGCCAGCAGCCAGGGAAGGACTGCTGGCTATGAGCAGTTCTTC. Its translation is CASSQGRTAGYEQFF.

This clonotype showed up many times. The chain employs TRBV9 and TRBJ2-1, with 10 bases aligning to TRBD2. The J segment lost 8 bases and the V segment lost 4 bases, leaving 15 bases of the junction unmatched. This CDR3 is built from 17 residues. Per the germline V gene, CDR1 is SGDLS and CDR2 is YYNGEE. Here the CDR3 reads CASSPRPLAGVTDEQFF. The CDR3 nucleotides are TGTGCCAGCAGCCCCCGCCCCCTAGCGGGAGTAACCGATGAGCAGTTCTTC.

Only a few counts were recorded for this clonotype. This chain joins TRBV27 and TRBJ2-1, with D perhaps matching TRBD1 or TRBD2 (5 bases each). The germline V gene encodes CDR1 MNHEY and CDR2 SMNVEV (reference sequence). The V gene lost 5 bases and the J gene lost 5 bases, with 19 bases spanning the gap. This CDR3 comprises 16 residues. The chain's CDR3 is CASSTPTGRKNNEQFF. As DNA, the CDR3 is TGTGCCAGCAGTACTCCCACGGGACGGAAAAACAATGAGCAGTTCTTC.

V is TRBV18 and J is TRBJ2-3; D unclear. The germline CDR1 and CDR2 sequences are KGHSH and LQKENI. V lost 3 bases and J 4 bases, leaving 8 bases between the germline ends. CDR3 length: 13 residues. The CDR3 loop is CASSPDGADTQYF. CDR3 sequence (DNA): TGTGCCAGCTCACCCGATGGGGCAGATACGCAGTATTTT.

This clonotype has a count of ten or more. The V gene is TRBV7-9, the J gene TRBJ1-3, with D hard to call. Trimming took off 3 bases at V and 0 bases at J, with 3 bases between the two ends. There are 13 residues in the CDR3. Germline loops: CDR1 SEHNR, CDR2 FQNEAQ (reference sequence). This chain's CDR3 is CASSFYSGNTIYF. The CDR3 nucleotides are TGTGCCAGCAGCTTTTACTCTGGAAACACCATATATTTT.

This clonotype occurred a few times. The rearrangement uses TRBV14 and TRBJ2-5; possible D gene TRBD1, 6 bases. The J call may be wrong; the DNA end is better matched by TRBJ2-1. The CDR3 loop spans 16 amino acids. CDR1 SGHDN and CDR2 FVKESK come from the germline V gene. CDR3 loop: CASSQDSGATHNEQFF. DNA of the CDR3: TGTGCCAGCAGCCAAGACTCAGGGGCCACACACAATGAGCAGTTCTTC.

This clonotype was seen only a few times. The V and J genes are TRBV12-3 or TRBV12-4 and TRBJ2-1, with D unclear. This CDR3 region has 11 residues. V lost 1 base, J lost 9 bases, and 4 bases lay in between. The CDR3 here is CASSLVTEQFF. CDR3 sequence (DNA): TGTGCCAGCAGTTTAGTCACTGAGCAGTTCTTC.

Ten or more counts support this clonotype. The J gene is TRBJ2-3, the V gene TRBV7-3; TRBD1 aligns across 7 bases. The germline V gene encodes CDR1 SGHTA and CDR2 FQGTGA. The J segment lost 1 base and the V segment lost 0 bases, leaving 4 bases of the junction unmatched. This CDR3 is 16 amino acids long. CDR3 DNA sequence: TGTGCCAGCAGCTTAACACGCGACAGGGGCACAGATACGCAGTATTTT. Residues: CASSLTRDRGTDTQYF.

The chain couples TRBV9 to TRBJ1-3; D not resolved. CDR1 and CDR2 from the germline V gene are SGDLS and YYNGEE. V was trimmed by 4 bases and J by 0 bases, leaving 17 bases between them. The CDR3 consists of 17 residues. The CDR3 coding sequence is TGTGCCAGCAGCCCACTGACATCTTCTAGCTCTGGAAACACCATATATTTT. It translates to CASSPLTSSSSGNTIYF.

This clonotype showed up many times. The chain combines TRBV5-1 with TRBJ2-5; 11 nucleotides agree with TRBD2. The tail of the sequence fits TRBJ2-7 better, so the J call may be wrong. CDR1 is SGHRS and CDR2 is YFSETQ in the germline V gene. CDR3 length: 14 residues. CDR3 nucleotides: TGCGCCAGCAGCGCCGGGACTAGCGGATACGAGCAGTACTTC. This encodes CASSAGTSGYEQYF.

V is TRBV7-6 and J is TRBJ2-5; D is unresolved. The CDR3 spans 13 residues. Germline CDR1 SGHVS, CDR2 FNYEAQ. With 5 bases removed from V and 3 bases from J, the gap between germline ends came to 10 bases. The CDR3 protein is CASSVTWKETQYF. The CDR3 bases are TGTGCCAGCAGCGTGACATGGAAAGAGACCCAGTACTTC.